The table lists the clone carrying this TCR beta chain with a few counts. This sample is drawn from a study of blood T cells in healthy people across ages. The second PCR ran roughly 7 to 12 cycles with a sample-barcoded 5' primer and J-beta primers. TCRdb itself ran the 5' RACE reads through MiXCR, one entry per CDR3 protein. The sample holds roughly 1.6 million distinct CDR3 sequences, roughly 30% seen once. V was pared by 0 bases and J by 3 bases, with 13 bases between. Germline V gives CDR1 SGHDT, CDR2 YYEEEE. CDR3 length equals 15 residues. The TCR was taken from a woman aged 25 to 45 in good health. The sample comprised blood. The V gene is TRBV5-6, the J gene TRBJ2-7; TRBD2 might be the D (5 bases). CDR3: CASSLEAAGVYEQYF. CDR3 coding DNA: TGTGCCAGCAGCTTGGAGGCGGCCGGGGTCTACGAGCAGTACTTC.